This T cell receptor beta chain was captured in a study of CD8+CD57+ T cells in acquired aplastic anemia. On the study more broadly: Sorted CD4+ and CD8+ cells gave an average of roughly 3.3 ug of DNA.

Using genomic DNA as the template, TCR beta VDJ and CDR3 profiling was carried out. MiXCR, run by TCRdb on the reads, gives a single entry per CDR3 protein. The sample holds approximately 170,000 distinct CDR3 sequences, roughly half seen once. There are a few counts of this clonotype. Per germline, CDR1 ENHRY and CDR2 SYGVKD. V lost 3 bases, J lost 2 bases, and 11 bases lay in between. The CDR3 is made up of 14 amino acids. The receptor comes from a human donor in good health, serving as a control. J is TRBJ2-7 and V is TRBV10-3, with D unresolved. The sequencing input was sorted CD4+, CD8+, or CD8+CD57+ T cells (not recorded which) from PBMCs. Here the CDR3 DNA reads TGTGCCATCAGTGATTTTGACTTCGCCTACGAGCAGTACTTC. Its protein is CAISDFDFAYEQYF.